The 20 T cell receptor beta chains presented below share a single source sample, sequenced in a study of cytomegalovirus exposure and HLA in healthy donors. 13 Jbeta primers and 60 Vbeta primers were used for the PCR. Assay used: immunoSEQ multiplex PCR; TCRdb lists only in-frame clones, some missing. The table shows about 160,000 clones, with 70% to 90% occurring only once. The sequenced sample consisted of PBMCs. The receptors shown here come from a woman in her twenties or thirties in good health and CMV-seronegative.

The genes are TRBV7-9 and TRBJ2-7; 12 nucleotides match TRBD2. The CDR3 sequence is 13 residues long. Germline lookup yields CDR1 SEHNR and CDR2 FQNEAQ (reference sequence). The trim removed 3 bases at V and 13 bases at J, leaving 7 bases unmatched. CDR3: CASSLDLAGGLYF. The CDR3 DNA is TGTGCCAGCAGCTTGGATCTAGCGGGAGGGCTATACTTC.

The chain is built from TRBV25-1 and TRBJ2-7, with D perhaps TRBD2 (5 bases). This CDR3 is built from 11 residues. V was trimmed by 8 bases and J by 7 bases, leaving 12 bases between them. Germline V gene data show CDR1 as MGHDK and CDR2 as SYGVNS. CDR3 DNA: TGTGCCAGCCGGATGTGGACTGAGCAGTACTTC. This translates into CASRMWTEQYF.

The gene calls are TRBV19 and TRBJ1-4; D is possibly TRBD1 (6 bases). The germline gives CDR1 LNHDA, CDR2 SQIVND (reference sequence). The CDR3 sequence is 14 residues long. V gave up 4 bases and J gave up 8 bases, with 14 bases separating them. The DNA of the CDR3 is TGTGCCAGTAGTACTAGCACAGGGTACGAAAAACTGTTTTTT. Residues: CASSTSTGYEKLFF.

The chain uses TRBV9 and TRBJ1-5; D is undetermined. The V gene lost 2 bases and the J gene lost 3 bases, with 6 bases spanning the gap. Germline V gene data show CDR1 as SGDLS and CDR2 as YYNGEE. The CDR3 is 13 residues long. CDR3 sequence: CASSVGDNQPQHF. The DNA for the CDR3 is TGTGCCAGCAGCGTGGGAGACAATCAGCCCCAGCATTTT.

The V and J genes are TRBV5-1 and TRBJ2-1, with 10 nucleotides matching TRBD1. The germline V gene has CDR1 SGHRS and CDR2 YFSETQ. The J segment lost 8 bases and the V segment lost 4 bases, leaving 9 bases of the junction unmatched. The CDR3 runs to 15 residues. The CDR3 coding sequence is TGCGCCAGCAGCGCCGGGACAGGGGCAATTGATGAGCAGTTCTTC. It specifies CASSAGTGAIDEQFF. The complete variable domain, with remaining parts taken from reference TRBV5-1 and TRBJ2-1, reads KAGVTQTPRYLIKTRGQQVTLSCSPISGHRSVSWYQQTPGQGLQFLFEYFSETQRNKGNFPGRFSGRQFSNSRSEMNVSTLELGDSALYLCASSAGTGAIDEQFFGPGTRLTVL.

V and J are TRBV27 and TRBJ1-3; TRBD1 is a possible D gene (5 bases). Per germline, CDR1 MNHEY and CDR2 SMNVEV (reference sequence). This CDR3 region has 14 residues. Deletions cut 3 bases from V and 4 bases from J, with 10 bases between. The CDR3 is CASSLGGIGNTIYF. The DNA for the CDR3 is TGTGCCAGCAGTTTGGGGGGGATCGGAAACACCATATATTTT.

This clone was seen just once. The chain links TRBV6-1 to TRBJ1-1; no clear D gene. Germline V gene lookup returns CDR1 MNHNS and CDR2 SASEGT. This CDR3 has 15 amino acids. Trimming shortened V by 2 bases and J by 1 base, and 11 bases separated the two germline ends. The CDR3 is CASSERSPSNTEAFF. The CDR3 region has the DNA TGTGCCAGCAGTGAACGGTCACCCTCGAACACTGAAGCTTTCTTT.

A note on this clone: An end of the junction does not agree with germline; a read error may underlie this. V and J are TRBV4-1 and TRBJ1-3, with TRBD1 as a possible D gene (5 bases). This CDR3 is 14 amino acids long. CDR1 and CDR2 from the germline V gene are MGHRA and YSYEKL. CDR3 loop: CASSGGRVGDTIYF. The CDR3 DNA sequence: TGCGCCAGCAGCGGGGGGAGGGTTGGAGACACCATATATTTT.

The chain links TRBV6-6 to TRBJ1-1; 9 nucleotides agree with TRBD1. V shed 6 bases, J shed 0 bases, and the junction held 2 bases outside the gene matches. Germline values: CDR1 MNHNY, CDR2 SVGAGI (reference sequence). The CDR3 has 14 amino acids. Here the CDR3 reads CASRGQGLNTEAFF. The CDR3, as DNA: TGTGCCAGCAGGGGACAGGGCTTGAACACTGAAGCTTTCTTT.

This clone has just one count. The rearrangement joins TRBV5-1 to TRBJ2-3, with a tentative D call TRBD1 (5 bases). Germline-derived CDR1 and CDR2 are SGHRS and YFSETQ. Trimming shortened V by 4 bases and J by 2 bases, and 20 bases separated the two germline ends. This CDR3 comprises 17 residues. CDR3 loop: CASSLGDRPPTTDTQYF. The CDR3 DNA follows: TGCGCCAGCAGCCTCGGAGACAGACCTCCTACCACAGATACGCAGTATTTT.

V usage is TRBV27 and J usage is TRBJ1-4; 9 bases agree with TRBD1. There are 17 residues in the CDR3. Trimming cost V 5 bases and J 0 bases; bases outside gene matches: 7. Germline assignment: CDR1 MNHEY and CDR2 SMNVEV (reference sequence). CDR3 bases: TGTGCCAGCAGTCCCCTGGGACAGGGCGCAACTAATGAAAAACTGTTTTTT. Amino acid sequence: CASSPLGQGATNEKLFF.

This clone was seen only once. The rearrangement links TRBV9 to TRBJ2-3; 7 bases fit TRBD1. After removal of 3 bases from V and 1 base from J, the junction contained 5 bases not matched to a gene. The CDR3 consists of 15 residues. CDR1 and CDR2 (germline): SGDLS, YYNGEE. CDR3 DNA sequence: TGTGCCAGCAGCGCCCGGGGACAGCGCACAGATACGCAGTATTTT. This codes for CASSARGQRTDTQYF.

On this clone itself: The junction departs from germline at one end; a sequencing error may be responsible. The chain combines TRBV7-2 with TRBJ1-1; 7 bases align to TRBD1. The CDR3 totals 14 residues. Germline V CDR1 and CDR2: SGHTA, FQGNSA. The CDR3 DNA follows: TGTGCCAGCAGCTGGGGGACAGCGAACACTGGAGCTTTCTTT. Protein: CASSWGTANTGAFF.

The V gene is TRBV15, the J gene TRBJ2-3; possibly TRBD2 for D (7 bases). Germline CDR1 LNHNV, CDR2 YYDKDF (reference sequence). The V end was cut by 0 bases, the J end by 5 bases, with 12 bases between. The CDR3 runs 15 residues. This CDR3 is CATSRERGGRDTQYF. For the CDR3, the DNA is TGTGCCACCAGCAGAGAGAGGGGGGGAAGAGATACGCAGTATTTT.

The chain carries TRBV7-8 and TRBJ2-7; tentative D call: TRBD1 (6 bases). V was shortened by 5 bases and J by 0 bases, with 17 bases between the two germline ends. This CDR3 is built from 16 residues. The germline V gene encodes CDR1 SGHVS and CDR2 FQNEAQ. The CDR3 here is CASSPRGFVSSYEQYF. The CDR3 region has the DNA TGTGCCAGCAGCCCAAGGGGGTTTGTATCCTCCTACGAGCAGTACTTC.

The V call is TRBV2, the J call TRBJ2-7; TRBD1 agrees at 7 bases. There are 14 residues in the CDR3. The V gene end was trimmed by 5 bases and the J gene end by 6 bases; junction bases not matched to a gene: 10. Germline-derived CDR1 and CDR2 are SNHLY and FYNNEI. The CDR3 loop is CASSPRQGQAEQYF. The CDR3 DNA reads TGTGCCAGCAGTCCGCGACAGGGACAAGCCGAGCAGTACTTC. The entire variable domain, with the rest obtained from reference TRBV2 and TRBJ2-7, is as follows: EPEVTQTPSHQVTQMGQEVILRCVPISNHLYFYWYRQILGQKVEFLVSFYNNEISEKSEIFDDQFSVERPDGSNFTLKIRSTKLEDSAMYFCASSPRQGQAEQYFGPGTRLTVT.

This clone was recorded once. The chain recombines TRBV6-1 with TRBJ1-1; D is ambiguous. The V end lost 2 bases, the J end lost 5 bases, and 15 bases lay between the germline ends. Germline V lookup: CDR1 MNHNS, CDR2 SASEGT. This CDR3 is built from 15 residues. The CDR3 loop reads CASSESILVSTEAFF. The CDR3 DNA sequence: TGTGCCAGCAGTGAATCAATTTTAGTGAGTACTGAAGCTTTCTTT.

CDR3 sequence reads: CASGLVGGGPVGDTQYF. The CDR3 bases are TGTGCTAGTGGTTTGGTTGGGGGGGGGCCAGTTGGAGATACGCAGTATTTT. V and J are TRBV12-5 and TRBJ2-3; tentatively, D is TRBD2 (7 bases). Trimming took 0 bases from V and 5 from J, leaving 18 bases between them. CDR1 is LGHNT, CDR2 FRNRAP, per germline. The CDR3 totals 17 residues. The variable domain in full, with the rest retrieved from reference TRBV12-5 and TRBJ2-3, is DARVTQTPRHKVTEMGQEVTMRCQPILGHNTVFWYRQTMMQGLELLAYFRNRAPLDDSGMPKDRFSAEMPDATLATLKIQPSEPRDSAVYFCASGLVGGGPVGDTQYFGPGTRLTVL.

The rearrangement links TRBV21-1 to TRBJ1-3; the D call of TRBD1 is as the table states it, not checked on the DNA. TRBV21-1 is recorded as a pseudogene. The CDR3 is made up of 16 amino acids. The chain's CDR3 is CASSKRDRVIKDTIYF. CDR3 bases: TGTGCCAGCAGCAAGAGAGACAGGGTGATAAAGGACACCATATATTTT.

CDR3 DNA sequence: TGCAGCGCCGAATCTCCCGGACTAGCGGGAAGGTACGAGCAGTACTTC. It encodes CSAESPGLAGRYEQYF. The rearrangement joins TRBV29-1 to TRBJ2-7; 12 nucleotides line up with TRBD2. Trimming took 7 bases from V and 4 from J; bases not matched to a gene: 14. This CDR3 is built from 16 residues. Germline-derived CDR1 and CDR2 are SQVTM and ANQGSEA.